What follows are 22 T cell receptor beta chains derived from one specimen sequenced in a study of blood T cell repertoires in COVID-19. Using immunoSEQ multiplex PCR, the repertoire was profiled, and TCRdb retains in-frame clones only, with some absent. The data show 65,000 or so clones, roughly two thirds seen once. Specimen: PBMCs or T cells enriched from blood (not recorded which). Every receptor here comes from a woman in her sixties or seventies who had been exposed to COVID-19.

CDR3 DNA: TGTGCCAGCAGCCAAGGCCAGGAGGTCTATGGCTACACCTTC. Its protein is CASSQGQEVYGYTF. V usage is TRBV14 and J usage is TRBJ1-2, with D unclear. Trimming took off 1 base at V and 4 bases at J, with 10 bases between the two ends. CDR1 and CDR2 (germline): SGHDN, FVKESK. This CDR3 has 14 residues.

V gene TRBV28 combines with J gene TRBJ1-5, with TRBD1 identical over 7 bases. V shed 6 bases, J shed 2 bases, and the junction held 13 bases outside the gene matches. CDR3 size: 17 residues. The V gene's germline CDR1 is MDHEN and CDR2 SYDVKM. CDR3 nucleotides: TGTGCCAGCAGGTTCGCCAAGGTAGGGGGCGGCAATCAGCCCCAGCATTTT. This translates into CASRFAKVGGGNQPQHF.

The chain recombines TRBV9 with TRBJ1-2, with a tentative D call TRBD1 (6 bases). Germline V gene data show CDR1 as SGDLS and CDR2 as YYNGEE. This CDR3 region has 15 residues. V was trimmed by 3 bases and J by 0 bases, leaving 12 bases between them. The CDR3 spells CASSARDISNYGYTF. Written as DNA, the CDR3 is TGTGCCAGCAGCGCTAGGGACATTTCTAACTATGGCTACACCTTC.

The rearrangement uses TRBV3-1 (or the pseudogene TRBV3-2) and TRBJ1-2; TRBD1 matches 9 bases. Germline CDR1 LGHDT, CDR2 YNNKEL (reference sequence). This CDR3 region has 15 residues. The ends lost 4 bases at V and 1 base at J; junction bases unmatched: 4. This chain's CDR3 is CASSLGQGINYGYTF. CDR3 nucleotide sequence: TGTGCCAGCAGCCTGGGACAGGGCATTAACTATGGCTACACCTTC.

The chain couples TRBV18 to TRBJ2-7; TRBD2 might be the D (6 bases). This CDR3 region has 17 residues. V was shortened by 2 bases and J by 0 bases, with 17 bases between the two germline ends. CDR1 is KGHSH and CDR2 is LQKENI in the germline V gene. CDR3 sequence reads: CASSPLGGARSSYEQYF. The CDR3 coding sequence is TGTGCCAGCTCACCATTGGGCGGGGCCAGGAGCTCCTACGAGCAGTACTTC.

The gene calls are TRBV6-1 and TRBJ1-2, with D possibly TRBD1 on 6 matching bases. Germline V CDR1 and CDR2: MNHNS, SASEGT. Trimming shortened V by 2 bases and J by 4 bases, and 14 bases separated the two germline ends. The CDR3 is 15 amino acids. CDR3 in amino acids: CASSESTGGVYGYTF. The CDR3, as DNA: TGTGCCAGCAGTGAATCGACGGGGGGCGTCTATGGCTACACCTTC.

The chain combines TRBV19 with TRBJ1-1, with a weak D call TRBD1 (6 bases). The germline gives CDR1 LNHDA, CDR2 SQIVND (reference sequence). This CDR3 is 15 amino acids long. V was shortened by 3 bases and J by 1 base, with 12 bases between the two germline ends. CDR3 region: CASSITGPTNTEAFF. The CDR3 nucleotides read TGTGCCAGTAGTATTACAGGGCCGACGAACACTGAAGCTTTCTTT.

The V and J genes are TRBV3-1 (or the pseudogene TRBV3-2) and TRBJ2-7; TRBD2 matches at 8 bases. V dropped 4 bases and J dropped 3; count of bases not matched to a gene: 8. CDR1 and CDR2 (germline): LGHDT, YNNKEL (reference sequence). The CDR3 spans 15 residues. The CDR3 here is CASSRPGLEGYEQYF. DNA for the CDR3: TGTGCCAGCAGCCGTCCGGGACTAGAGGGCTACGAGCAGTACTTC.

This clone was seen ten or more times. This chain uses TRBV28 with TRBJ2-7; D perhaps matches TRBD1 (6 bases). V was trimmed by 6 bases and J by 3 bases, leaving 12 bases between them. Germline loops: CDR1 MDHEN, CDR2 SYDVKM. The CDR3 is made up of 13 amino acids. In DNA, the CDR3 is TGTGCCAGCAGAGCACCGGACAGCTACGAGCAGTACTTC. Translation gives CASRAPDSYEQYF. The whole variable domain, remainder taken from reference TRBV28 and TRBJ2-7, is DVKVTQSSRYLVKRTGEKVFLECVQDMDHENMFWYRQDPGLGLRLIYFSYDVKMKEKGDIPEGYSVSREKKERFSLILESASTNQTSMYLCASRAPDSYEQYFGPGTRLTVT.

CDR3 nucleotides: TGCGCCAGCAGCTTGGCCGGGACTAGCGGGAGAGGTACGCAGTATTTT. It specifies CASSLAGTSGRGTQYF. J is TRBJ2-3 and V is TRBV5-1; the match to TRBD2 covers 14 bases. In germline, CDR1 is SGHRS, CDR2 YFSETQ. The CDR3 contains 16 residues. V gave up 0 bases and J gave up 8 bases; unmatched junction bases: 5. The whole variable domain, remainder taken from reference TRBV5-1 and TRBJ2-3, is KAGVTQTPRYLIKTRGQQVTLSCSPISGHRSVSWYQQTPGQGLQFLFEYFSETQRNKGNFPGRFSGRQFSNSRSEMNVSTLELGDSALYLCASSLAGTSGRGTQYFGPGTRLTVL.

This chain uses TRBV11-2 with TRBJ2-2; a weak D match, TRBD2 (5 bases). V lost 5 bases and J lost 6, with 10 bases in between. The CDR3 sequence is 13 residues long. CDR1 SGHAT and CDR2 FQNNGV come from the germline V gene. The CDR3 protein is CASSPRGSGELFF. The DNA for the CDR3 is TGTGCCAGCAGCCCAAGAGGGTCCGGGGAGCTGTTTTTT.

This chain links TRBV19 with TRBJ2-2; the match to TRBD2 covers 8 bases. Germline values: CDR1 LNHDA, CDR2 SQIVND (reference sequence). The trim removed 4 bases at V and 4 bases at J, leaving 5 bases unmatched. The CDR3 covers 15 residues. The CDR3 reads CASSRGLGGTGELFF. CDR3 DNA sequence: TGTGCCAGTAGTAGGGGACTAGGGGGCACCGGGGAGCTGTTTTTT.

This rearrangement joins TRBV6-5 to TRBJ1-2, with D possibly TRBD1 on 5 matching bases. The V and J ends lost 8 bases and 7 bases respectively, with 14 bases between them. Germline CDR1 and CDR2: MNHEY and SVGAGI. The CDR3 consists of 12 residues. The CDR3 region is CASDPGGVGYTF. The CDR3 DNA reads TGTGCCAGCGACCCTGGAGGGGTTGGCTACACCTTC.

This clone was counted many times. CDR3 region: CASSFISGTDTQYF. The DNA for the CDR3 is TGTGCCAGCAGTTTTATTAGCGGCACAGATACGCAGTATTTT. The chain joins TRBV28 to TRBJ2-3; D may be TRBD2 (5 bases). V lost 3 bases, J lost 1 base, and 8 bases lay in between. The CDR3 length is 14 residues. The germline CDR1 and CDR2 sequences are MDHEN and SYDVKM.

This clone was seen only a few times. The rearrangement uses TRBV21-1 and TRBJ2-4; the DNA was not used to check the table's D call, TRBD2. TRBV21-1 is marked as a pseudogene. The CDR3 spans 21 residues. The CDR3 region has the DNA TGTGCCAGCTCCAGCGGGGAGGAGCAGGCGGTGCGGGCGGTAGCCAAAAACATTCAGTACTTC. Translation: CASSSGEEQAVRAVAKNIQYF.

V gene TRBV14 combines with J gene TRBJ2-3; TRBD2 is a possible D gene (6 bases). V shed 3 bases and J shed 0 bases, with 13 bases lying between them. Germline V gene data show CDR1 as SGHDN and CDR2 as FVKESK. The CDR3 length is 16 residues. The CDR3 bases are TGTGCCAGCAGCCATCCGCGGGGACCTAGCACAGATACGCAGTATTTT. This gives the protein CASSHPRGPSTDTQYF.

V usage is TRBV5-5 and J usage is TRBJ1-5; tentative D call: TRBD1 (6 bases). Trimming removed 4 bases from V and 4 bases from J, with 15 bases in between. This CDR3 contains 15 residues. CDR1 SGHKS and CDR2 YYEKEE come from the germline V gene (reference sequence). CDR3 sequence reads: CASSPTGLANQPQHF. CDR3 sequence (DNA): TGTGCCAGCAGCCCTACAGGGCTCGCTAATCAGCCCCAGCATTTT.

CDR3 sequence: CSVEEPGGYGYTF. The CDR3 bases are TGCAGCGTTGAAGAGCCAGGGGGCTATGGCTACACCTTC. V and J are TRBV29-1 and TRBJ1-2; 7 bases line up with TRBD1. V gave up 0 bases and J gave up 4 bases; unmatched junction bases: 2. CDR1 is SQVTM and CDR2 is ANQGSEA in the germline V gene. The CDR3 contains 13 residues.

This chain links TRBV18 with TRBJ2-5, with 7 bases matching TRBD1. CDR1 is KGHSH and CDR2 is LQKENI in the germline V gene. CDR3 length equals 15 residues. Losses at the gene ends were 3 bases for V and 5 bases for J; bases not matched to a gene: 9. The CDR3 bases are TGTGCCAGCTCACCTTCGACAGGGAGTGGGGAGACCCAGTACTTC. This gives the protein CASSPSTGSGETQYF.

This chain uses TRBV27 with TRBJ2-1; 14 positions agree with TRBD2. Germline CDR1 and CDR2: MNHEY and SMNVEV (reference sequence). Unmatched junction bases numbered 3, after V lost 4 bases and J lost 7 bases. This CDR3 comprises 15 residues. The CDR3 sequence is CASSWTSGRFNEQFF. The DNA of the CDR3 is TGTGCCAGCAGTTGGACTAGCGGGAGGTTTAATGAGCAGTTCTTC.

The V call is TRBV3-1 (or the pseudogene TRBV3-2), the J call TRBJ2-2; 11 bases agree with TRBD2. This CDR3 has 14 residues. J gave up 7 bases and V 6 bases, and 4 bases lay outside the gene matches. Germline V gene lookup returns CDR1 LGHDT and CDR2 YNNKEL (reference sequence). The DNA of the CDR3 is TGTGCCAGCAGAGGGACTAGCGGTTACGGGGAGCTGTTTTTT. Amino acids: CASRGTSGYGELFF.

This clone has at least ten counts. As DNA, the CDR3 is TGTGCCAGCAGCTTGTCAGGGTCCGGGGAGCTGTTTTTT. Protein sequence: CASSLSGSGELFF. The V and J genes are TRBV5-4 and TRBJ2-2; the D gene is possibly TRBD1 (5 bases). V lost 1 base to trimming and J lost 6 bases, with 7 bases between them. CDR3 length: 13 amino acids. The germline CDR1 and CDR2 sequences are SGHNT and YYREEE (reference sequence).